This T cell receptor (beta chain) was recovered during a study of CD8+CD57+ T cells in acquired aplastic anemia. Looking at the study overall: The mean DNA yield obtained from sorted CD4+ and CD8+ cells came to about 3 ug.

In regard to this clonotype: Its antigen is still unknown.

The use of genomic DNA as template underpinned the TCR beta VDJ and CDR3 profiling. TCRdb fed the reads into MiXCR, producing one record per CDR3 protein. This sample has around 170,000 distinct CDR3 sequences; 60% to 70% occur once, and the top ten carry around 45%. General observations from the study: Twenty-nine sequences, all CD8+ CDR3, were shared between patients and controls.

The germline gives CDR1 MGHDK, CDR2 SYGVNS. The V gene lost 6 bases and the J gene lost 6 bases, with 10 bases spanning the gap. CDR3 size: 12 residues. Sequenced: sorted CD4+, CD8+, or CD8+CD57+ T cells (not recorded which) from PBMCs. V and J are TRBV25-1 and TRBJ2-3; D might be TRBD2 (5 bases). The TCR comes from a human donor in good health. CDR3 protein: CASSRDFDTQYF. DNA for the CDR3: TGTGCCAGCAGCCGGGATTTCGATACGCAGTATTTT.